These T cell receptor beta chains were read from a single sample in a study of blood T cell repertoires in COVID-19. The repertoire was sequenced with immunoSEQ multiplex PCR; TCRdb's copy has only in-frame clones and lacks some. The sample holds around 190,000 clones, 88% seen once. The sequenced sample consisted of peripheral blood. These receptors were taken from a man aged 50-60 years with COVID-19, enrolled during active disease. CDR3s include the opening cysteine and the closing phenylalanine or tryptophan. The D gene is left open where the match is weak. Not all rows give a size; the values are once, few, many and, for expanded clones, a class.

d_call	v_call	clone_size	j_call	cdr3_aa	cdr3_nt
-	TRBV6-2/TRBV6-3	-	TRBJ1-2	CASSYAQGIYGYTF	TGTGCCAGCAGTTACGCACAGGGTATCTATGGCTACACCTTC
-	TRBV6-5	-	TRBJ2-1	CASIPTAASNNEQFF	TGTGCCAGCATCCCAACAGCGGCTTCGAACAATGAGCAGTTCTTC
TRBD2	TRBV2	few	TRBJ2-7	CASSRTSATYEQYF	TGTGCCAGCAGTAGGACTAGCGCCACCTACGAGCAGTACTTC
-	TRBV11-2	-	TRBJ1-2	CASSLERGGYGYTF	TGTGCCAGCAGCTTAGAAAGGGGCGGCTATGGCTACACCTTC
-	TRBV4-3	-	TRBJ1-1	CASSQQRGKNTEAFF	TGCGCCAGCAGCCAACAAAGGGGGAAGAACACTGAAGCTTTCTTT
-	TRBV4-3	-	TRBJ1-2	CASSQTGFLDYGYTF	TGCGCCAGCAGCCAAACAGGGTTTTTGGACTATGGCTACACCTTC
TRBD2	TRBV10-1	few	TRBJ2-2	CASSETSGARIGELFF	TGCGCCAGCAGTGAGACTAGCGGAGCACGCATCGGGGAGCTGTTTTTT
-	TRBV13	-	TRBJ2-1	CASSLGWGEYNEQFF	TGTGCCAGCAGCTTAGGGTGGGGGGAATACAATGAGCAGTTCTTC
TRBD1	TRBV5-1	-	TRBJ2-3	CASSNSRDRPTDTQYF	TGCGCCAGCAGCAACTCCCGGGACAGGCCGACAGATACGCAGTATTTT
TRBD1	TRBV19	-	TRBJ2-2	CASSMGQGLTGELFF	TGTGCCAGTAGTATGGGACAGGGACTCACCGGGGAGCTGTTTTTT
-	TRBV10-3	few	TRBJ1-1	CAIRNRVNTEAFF	TGTGCCATCAGGAACAGGGTGAACACTGAAGCTTTCTTT
TRBD1	TRBV19	-	TRBJ2-5	CASRKQGGEETQYF	TGTGCCAGTAGAAAACAGGGGGGAGAAGAGACCCAATACTTC
TRBD1	TRBV7-3	-	TRBJ2-3	CASSLQGAVEDTQYF	TGTGCCAGCAGCTTACAGGGGGCTGTTGAAGATACGCAGTATTTT
-	TRBV6-5	-	TRBJ2-7	CASSPGDPSSYEQYF	TGTGCCAGCTCACCAGGGGACCCAAGCTCCTACGAGCAGTACTTC
TRBD1	TRBV19	-	TRBJ2-5	CASSTSGTVQETQYF	TGTGCCAGTAGTACCTCCGGGACAGTACAAGAGACCCAGTACTTC
-	TRBV7-3	-	TRBJ2-7	CASSPGQGYEQYF	TGTGCCAGCAGCCCAGGACAAGGCTACGAGCAGTACTTC
TRBD1	TRBV19	-	TRBJ1-2	CASTLGQGQGLDGYTF	TGTGCCAGTACCCTCGGTCAGGGACAGGGGCTCGATGGCTACACCTTC
TRBD2	TRBV5-1	-	TRBJ2-5	CASRTSGTSYETQYF	TGCGCCAGCAGAACTTCCGGGACTAGCTATGAGACCCAGTACTTC
-	TRBV28	-	TRBJ2-7	CASSPHAEQYF	TGTGCCAGCAGTCCCCACGCGGAGCAGTACTTC
-	TRBV10-3	-	TRBJ1-2	CAIREGATNYGYTF	TGTGCCATCAGAGAGGGAGCCACTAACTATGGCTACACCTTC
TRBD1	TRBV2	-	TRBJ1-4	CASSARQGVEIAPFLFF	TGTGCCAGCAGTGCGAGACAGGGGGTTGAAATAGCTCCCTTTCTGTTTTTT
TRBD1	TRBV6-6	-	TRBJ1-1	CATGQGAEAFF	TGTGCCACCGGACAGGGCGCTGAAGCTTTCTTT
-	TRBV9	-	TRBJ1-1	CASSVSQGTLTEAFF	TGTGCCAGCAGCGTGTCCCAGGGAACCCTAACTGAAGCTTTCTTT
-	TRBV28	once	TRBJ1-4	CASSKQGANEKLFF	TGTGCCAGCAGTAAACAGGGAGCTAATGAAAAACTGTTTTTT